Sequencing of this T cell receptor (beta chain) was carried out in a study of neurological immune-mediated disorders. Whole-study results and caveats: Multiple sclerosis patients had less TCR clonal expansion than even healthy controls, unlike HTLV-1-associated myelopathy. One related-CDR3 cluster, identified by phylogenetic grouping, held the repertoires of 18 of 34 multiple sclerosis patients and was a possible signature.

Ten or more counts support this clonotype. Its matching antigen is unknown. The team produced cDNA through 5'RACE using 10-nucleotide random UMIs. TCRdb itself ran the 5' RACE reads through MiXCR, one entry per CDR3 protein. The table has around 70,000 distinct CDR3 sequences, 3.2% seen once. V was cut by 0 bases and J by 3 bases, with 6 bases left in between. The germline V gene has CDR1 DFQATT and CDR2 SNEGSKA (reference sequence). This CDR3 spans 13 amino acids. This clonotype was obtained from a woman between 45 and 65 years old with multiple sclerosis. The V call is TRBV20-1, the J call TRBJ2-4; D is unresolved. The sequenced sample consisted of PBMCs. The CDR3 loop is CSARDFNKNIQYF. CDR3 nucleotide sequence: TGCAGTGCTAGAGACTTTAACAAAAACATTCAGTACTTC.